One sample yielded the 32 T cell receptor beta chains listed below, sequenced in a study of beta chain features in type 1 diabetes. The investigators reverse transcribed all of the isolated RNA, so they sequenced expressed TCRB transcripts. Assay used: immunoSEQ multiplex PCR; TCRdb lists only in-frame clones, some missing. Of about 320,000 clones listed, around 13% were seen once; the top ten hold approximately 7%. The sample was central memory CD4+ T cells from blood. These receptors were obtained from a man under 40 in good health.

This clone was counted between two and nine times. This chain joins TRBV4-3 and TRBJ2-3; D might be TRBD1 (6 bases). The ends were cut back, 4 bases at V and 5 bases at J, with 13 bases in the middle. The length of the CDR3 is 14 residues. Germline V gene data show CDR1 as LGHNA and CDR2 as YSLEER. The CDR3 bases are TGCGCCAGCAGCCCAACAGGGTCCGGAGATACGCAGTATTTT. It specifies CASSPTGSGDTQYF.

This clone has a handful of counts. V is TRBV5-6 and J is TRBJ1-2; TRBD1 matches at 9 bases. Germline assignment: CDR1 SGHDT and CDR2 YYEEEE. This CDR3 is built from 14 residues. The trim removed 4 bases at V and 5 bases at J, leaving 6 bases unmatched. CDR3 sequence reads: CASSPGQGAYGYTF. CDR3 in DNA: TGTGCCAGCAGCCCGGGACAGGGCGCTTATGGCTACACCTTC.

CDR3 protein: CASSGPDSNQPQHF. CDR3 sequence (DNA): TGTGCCAGCTCGGGGCCTGATAGCAATCAGCCCCAGCATTTT. This chain connects TRBV28 to TRBJ1-5; D is perhaps TRBD1 (5 bases). The V end lost 8 bases, the J end lost 0 bases, and 11 bases lay between the germline ends. The CDR3 length is 14 residues. Germline V gene lookup returns CDR1 MDHEN and CDR2 SYDVKM.

This clone was detected a few times. The genes are TRBV7-2 and TRBJ1-2; D not resolved. The germline V gene has CDR1 SGHTA and CDR2 FQGNSA. This CDR3 has 13 residues. The V gene lost 2 bases and the J gene lost 2 bases, with 6 bases spanning the gap. CDR3 region: CASSLFQNYGYTF. The CDR3 coding sequence is TGTGCCAGCAGCTTATTTCAGAACTATGGCTACACCTTC.

The rearrangement joins TRBV18 to TRBJ2-3; 15 positions match TRBD2. Germline V lookup: CDR1 KGHSH, CDR2 LQKENI. There are 18 residues in the CDR3. V lost 3 bases, J lost 4 bases, and 8 bases stayed unmatched. The CDR3 nucleotides are TGTGCCAGCTCACCTCGGACTAGCGGGAGGGCCGGGGCAGATACGCAGTATTTT. Protein product: CASSPRTSGRAGADTQYF.

This clone appeared a few times. The rearrangement uses TRBV7-2 and TRBJ2-2; D call uncertain. Germline-derived CDR1 and CDR2 are SGHTA and FQGNSA. Trimming pared 2 bases from V and 5 bases from J, leaving 6 bases between. The CDR3 spans 13 residues. For the CDR3, the DNA is TGTGCCAGCAGCTTATTAGTTACCGGGGAGCTGTTTTTT. The encoded protein is CASSLLVTGELFF.

This clone has just a few counts. Germline and junction disagree at one end, which may indicate a read error. J is TRBJ1-1 and V is TRBV7-9; D remains unclear. The CDR3 is 13 residues long. Germline values: CDR1 SEHNR, CDR2 FQNEAQ (reference sequence). The CDR3 nucleotides read TGTGCCAGCACCTTAGCTAGGAACACTGAAGCTTTCTTT. Its translation is CASTLARNTEAFF.

This clone showed up just a few times. This chain joins TRBV6-1 and TRBJ1-2; 9 nucleotides agree with TRBD1. V shed 8 bases and J 5 bases; nucleotides not matched to a gene: 9. The CDR3 contains 14 residues. Germline CDR1 is MNHNS and CDR2 is SASEGT. CDR3 sequence: CASAEDRGRYGYTF. The CDR3 DNA follows: TGTGCCAGCGCCGAGGACAGGGGCCGTTATGGCTACACCTTC.

The rearrangement links TRBV7-6 to TRBJ1-4; 8 bases agree with TRBD1. Per germline, CDR1 SGHVS and CDR2 FNYEAQ. The CDR3 is 15 amino acids. V gave up 2 bases and J gave up 4 bases; unmatched junction bases: 3. As DNA, the CDR3 is TGTGCCAGCAGCTTAAACAGGGGGGATAATGAAAAACTGTTTTTT. Its translation is CASSLNRGDNEKLFF.

This chain connects TRBV18 to TRBJ1-5; 7 bases match TRBD1. Germline V lookup: CDR1 KGHSH, CDR2 LQKENI. V dropped 6 bases and J dropped 2; count of bases not matched to a gene: 10. The length of the CDR3 is 16 residues. CDR3 in amino acids: CASSPRQGGGNQPQHF. DNA of the CDR3: TGTGCCAGCTCCCCAAGACAGGGAGGCGGCAATCAGCCCCAGCATTTT.

This chain's CDR3 is CASSFAGNSGNTIYF. The CDR3, as DNA: TGTGCCAGCAGCTTCGCCGGGAACTCTGGAAACACCATATATTTT. This chain connects TRBV9 to TRBJ1-3; D unresolved. Trimming took 4 bases from V and 0 from J, leaving 11 bases between them. Germline values: CDR1 SGDLS, CDR2 YYNGEE. The CDR3 is 15 residues long.

This clone was picked up a small number of times. The chain is built from TRBV9 and TRBJ2-3; no definite D call. The CDR3 is 12 residues long. CDR1 is SGDLS, CDR2 YYNGEE, per germline. Between the trimmed V and J ends, which lost 7 bases and 4 bases, there was a span of 10 bases. CDR3 DNA sequence: TGTGCCAGCTCAAGGAGTCCAGATACGCAGTATTTT. Its translation is CASSRSPDTQYF.

The J gene is TRBJ2-7, the V gene TRBV7-2, with 9 bases lining up with TRBD2. Germline V gene lookup returns CDR1 SGHTA and CDR2 FQGNSA. V lost 3 bases to trimming and J lost 4 bases; unmatched junction nucleotides: 7. The CDR3 covers 15 residues. CDR3: CASSFGGGGAYEQYF. CDR3 coding DNA: TGTGCCAGCAGCTTCGGTGGCGGGGGGGCTTACGAGCAGTACTTC.

In its sample, this clone was seen a few times. V and J are TRBV5-4 and TRBJ1-6, with 8 positions matching TRBD1. The germline CDR1 and CDR2 sequences are SGHNT and YYREEE (reference sequence). V dropped 4 bases and J dropped 9; count of bases not matched to a gene: 9. This CDR3 has 15 amino acids. The CDR3 region is CASSHGQGPFSPLHF. The CDR3 bases are TGTGCCAGCAGCCATGGACAGGGCCCCTTTTCACCCCTCCACTTT.

The table lists this clone with many counts. This chain links TRBV23-1 with TRBJ2-5; 9 bases fit TRBD1. TRBV23-1 belongs to the ORF category, with a function that is uncertain. The CDR3 has 14 amino acids. V lost 3 bases to trimming and J lost 5 bases; unmatched junction nucleotides: 4. The CDR3 region is CASSQGTGTETQYF. The CDR3 bases are TGCGCCAGCAGTCAGGGGACAGGGACGGAGACCCAGTACTTC.

The CDR3 bases are TGCGCCAGCAGCCGGGACAGGTGGTTGTCAGATACGCAGTATTTT. This sequence encodes CASSRDRWLSDTQYF. The chain has TRBV4-3 and TRBJ2-3; 8 nucleotides line up with TRBD1. The germline V gene has CDR1 LGHNA and CDR2 YSLEER. CDR3 size: 15 residues. J lost 4 bases, V lost 4 bases, and 7 bases had no gene match.

The gene calls are TRBV5-6 and TRBJ1-5; tentative D call: TRBD1 (6 bases). This CDR3 is 15 amino acids long. Germline V gene data show CDR1 as SGHDT and CDR2 as YYEEEE. Trimming left V 0 bases short and J 7 bases short, with 14 bases between. The CDR3 loop reads CASSLALRGEQPQHF. In DNA form, the CDR3 reads TGTGCCAGCAGCTTGGCCCTTAGGGGGGAACAGCCCCAGCATTTT.

This clone was seen a few times. The V call is TRBV28, the J call TRBJ2-6; D is unresolved. The V gene's germline CDR1 is MDHEN and CDR2 SYDVKM. The CDR3 is 14 residues long. Trimming left V 10 bases short and J 0 bases short, with 10 bases between. CDR3 protein: CATDDLSGANVLTF. CDR3 sequence (DNA): TGTGCCACTGACGACCTCTCTGGGGCCAACGTCCTGACTTTC.

A few counts support this clone. J is TRBJ2-3 and V is TRBV7-2, with 8 bases that match TRBD1. The CDR3 has 16 amino acids. V was pared by 1 base and J by 3 bases, with 6 bases of the junction left unmatched. Germline loops: CDR1 SGHTA, CDR2 FQGNSA. CDR3 sequence (DNA): TGTGCCAGCAGCTTAGGGACAGGGAGTTTGACAGATACGCAGTATTTT. Translated: CASSLGTGSLTDTQYF.

This clone was detected only a few times. The chain has TRBV5-8 and TRBJ1-5; 8 nucleotides align to TRBD1. V shed 0 bases, J shed 5 bases, and the junction held 4 bases outside the gene matches. The CDR3 is 15 amino acids. In germline, CDR1 is SGHTS, CDR2 YDEGEE. The CDR3 bases are TGTGCCAGCAGCTTGGGGACAGGGAAGGATCAGCCCCAGCATTTT. Amino acid sequence: CASSLGTGKDQPQHF. The complete variable domain, with remaining parts taken from reference TRBV5-8 and TRBJ1-5, reads EAGVTQSPTHLIKTRGQQATLRCSPISGHTSVYWYQQALGLGLQFLLWYDEGEERNRGNFPPRFSGRQFPNYSSELNVNALELEDSALYLCASSLGTGKDQPQHFGDGTRLSIL.

The rearrangement uses TRBV13 and TRBJ2-3; 8 bases align to TRBD2. Germline V gives CDR1 PRHDT, CDR2 FYEKMQ (reference sequence). The V segment lost 7 bases and the J segment 2 bases; nucleotides outside the gene matches: 11. This CDR3 spans 16 amino acids. The CDR3 reads CASNTNLAGYTDTQYF. For the CDR3, the DNA is TGTGCCAGCAACACGAACTTAGCGGGATACACAGATACGCAGTATTTT.

This clone was seen a few times. V is TRBV14 and J is TRBJ1-6; D is unclear. The CDR3 loop spans 13 amino acids. Looked up from germline, CDR1 is SGHDN and CDR2 is FVKESK. V dropped 3 bases and J dropped 9 bases, with 9 bases sitting between them. CDR3 amino acids: CASSHHPVSPLHF. CDR3 in DNA: TGTGCCAGCAGCCACCACCCCGTTTCACCCCTCCACTTT.

V gene TRBV7-2 combines with J gene TRBJ1-5; TRBD1 might be the D (5 bases). V gave up 5 bases and J gave up 2 bases, with 10 bases separating them. The CDR3 totals 14 residues. Germline values: CDR1 SGHTA, CDR2 FQGNSA. This CDR3 is CASSPGGGNQPQHF. The CDR3 DNA reads as TGTGCCAGCAGCCCGGGGGGGGGCAATCAGCCCCAGCATTTT. Combining the CDR3 with reference TRBV7-2 and TRBJ1-5 gives the whole variable domain GAGVSQSPSNKVTEKGKDVELRCDPISGHTALYWYRQSLGQGLEFLIYFQGNSAPDKSGLPSDRFSAERTGGSVSTLTIQRTQQEDSAVYLCASSPGGGNQPQHFGDGTRLSIL.

The V call is TRBV7-2, the J call TRBJ2-5; no clear D gene. The CDR3 totals 13 residues. Looked up from germline, CDR1 is SGHTA and CDR2 is FQGNSA. The V and J ends lost 5 bases and 3 bases respectively, with 10 bases between them. The CDR3: CASSRRVEETQYF. The CDR3 DNA is TGTGCCAGCAGCCGCCGTGTTGAAGAGACCCAGTACTTC.

The chain joins TRBV27 to TRBJ2-1; no clear D gene. The CDR3 has 15 amino acids. Germline V CDR1 and CDR2: MNHEY, SMNVEV (reference sequence). The V gene lost 3 bases and the J gene lost 0 bases, with 9 bases spanning the gap. This chain's CDR3 is CASSFSRSSYNEQFF. DNA for the CDR3: TGTGCCAGCAGTTTCTCGAGGAGCTCCTACAATGAGCAGTTCTTC.

This clone has a handful of counts. This chain connects TRBV10-3 to TRBJ2-5, with TRBD2 matching over 8 bases. CDR3 length: 14 amino acids. The trim removed 4 bases at V and 5 bases at J, leaving 6 bases unmatched. Germline V lookup: CDR1 ENHRY, CDR2 SYGVKD. The DNA for the CDR3 is TGTGCCATCAGTGGGACTAGCCACCCGGAGACCCAGTACTTC. It codes for CAISGTSHPETQYF.

The chain joins TRBV13 to TRBJ2-5, with 10 bases lining up with TRBD2. V trimming: 6 bases; J trimming: 3 bases; junction bases outside the gene matches: 4. The CDR3 extends over 14 amino acids. Germline CDR1 reads PRHDT; CDR2 reads FYEKMQ (reference sequence). CDR3 bases: TGTGCCAGCAGTTTGGGACTAGCGAAAGAGACCCAGTACTTC. It is translated as CASSLGLAKETQYF.

This clone was picked up a small number of times. The chain links TRBV13 to TRBJ2-5, with 11 bases fitting TRBD2. The CDR3 is made up of 15 amino acids. Germline V CDR1 and CDR2: PRHDT, FYEKMQ (reference sequence). J lost 4 bases, V lost 3 bases, and 4 bases had no gene match. The CDR3 DNA is TGTGCCAGCAGCTTGGGTCTAGCGGGAGGAGAGACCCAGTACTTC. Residues: CASSLGLAGGETQYF.

V usage is TRBV6-5 and J usage is TRBJ2-7, with D possibly matching TRBD1 (6 bases). The CDR3 is 16 residues long. Per germline, CDR1 MNHEY and CDR2 SVGAGI. Trimming took 2 bases from V and 3 from J, leaving 17 bases between them. The CDR3 bases are TGTGCCAGCAGTTACAATATCCAGGGGTCATACTACGAGCAGTACTTC. Its protein is CASSYNIQGSYYEQYF.

This clone was picked up a small number of times. V gene TRBV7-3 combines with J gene TRBJ2-1; 10 bases match TRBD2. Germline CDR1 SGHTA, CDR2 FQGTGA. Germline trimming cut 5 bases from V and 7 bases from J; bases unmatched to any gene: 8. The CDR3 runs 15 residues. The CDR3 spells CASSLLAGALNEQFF. The CDR3 DNA sequence: TGTGCCAGCAGCCTTCTAGCGGGAGCATTAAATGAGCAGTTCTTC.

This clone was seen just once. This rearrangement joins TRBV15 to TRBJ2-3, with D uncertain. Per the germline V gene, CDR1 is LNHNV and CDR2 is YYDKDF (reference sequence). V dropped 3 bases and J dropped 4 bases, with 14 bases sitting between them. The CDR3 is made up of 15 amino acids. This CDR3 reads CATSRAITVADTQYF. The CDR3 DNA follows: TGTGCCACCAGCAGGGCTATAACAGTGGCAGATACGCAGTATTTT.

In regard to this clone: It may be a read error: a sequence one base away is much more abundant. This sample also contains other DNA sequences that code for the same CDR3. The chain recombines TRBV7-7 with TRBJ2-5, with D unclear. V lost 5 bases to trimming and J lost 4 bases, with 5 bases between them. The germline V gene has CDR1 SSHAT and CDR2 FNYEAQ (reference sequence). The CDR3 consists of 11 residues. CDR3 in amino acids: CASSQRETQYF. The CDR3 bases are TGTGCCAGCAGCCAAAGAGAGACCCAGTACTTC.